A selection of T cell receptor beta chains follows, all from one sample in a study of beta chain features in type 1 diabetes. Measured with immunoSEQ multiplex PCR; TCRdb has only the in-frame clones, and not every one. Among 680,000 or so clones listed, roughly a sixth were seen once. Material for sequencing was naive CD4+ T cells from blood. These receptor sequences come from a man aged 18 to 30 in good health. CDR3s include the opening cysteine and the closing phenylalanine or tryptophan. A D gene is named only where the DNA matches it firmly. Where a row states a size, it is once, few, many or the class of an expanded clone; other rows omit it.

D: TRBD1
size: -
V: TRBV10-3
J: TRBJ1-1
CDR3: CAISSRGRGDTEAFF
DNA: TGTGCCATCAGTTCCAGGGGGCGCGGCGACACTGAAGCTTTCTTT

D: -
size: few
V: TRBV4-2
J: TRBJ2-5
CDR3: CASSQVQGKGVETQYF
DNA: TGTGCCAGCAGCCAAGTACAGGGAAAAGGGGTAGAGACCCAGTACTTC

D: -
size: -
V: TRBV19
J: TRBJ2-3
CDR3: CASSISHGPDTQYF
DNA: TGTGCCAGTAGTATTTCCCACGGGCCAGATACGCAGTATTTT

D: -
size: -
V: TRBV4-3
J: TRBJ1-6
CDR3: CASSQDSALGHNSPLHF
DNA: TGCGCCAGCAGCCAAGATTCGGCATTGGGGCATAATTCACCCCTCCACTTT

D: -
size: -
V: TRBV6-1
J: TRBJ1-2
CDR3: CASKDRYDYGYTF
DNA: TGTGCCAGCAAGGACAGATACGACTATGGCTACACCTTC

D: TRBD1
size: few
V: TRBV25-1
J: TRBJ2-7
CDR3: CASSRDRGEPNSYEQYF
DNA: TGTGCCAGCAGCAGAGACAGGGGTGAACCCAACTCCTACGAGCAGTACTTC

D: -
size: -
V: TRBV7-8
J: TRBJ2-5
CDR3: CASSLVGTPLYF
DNA: TGTGCCAGCAGCTTAGTTGGGACCCCCTTGTACTTC

D: -
size: -
V: TRBV2
J: TRBJ2-1
CDR3: CASSAGRRDEQFF
DNA: TGTGCCAGCAGTGCGGGACGTCGGGATGAGCAGTTCTTC

D: TRBD1
size: -
V: TRBV5-1
J: TRBJ2-4
CDR3: CASSTRTGLDIQYF
DNA: TGCGCCAGCAGCACCCGGACAGGGTTGGACATTCAGTACTTC

D: TRBD2
size: -
V: TRBV5-1
J: TRBJ2-5
CDR3: CASSLPSGKETQYF
DNA: TGCGCCAGCAGCTTACCTAGCGGAAAAGAGACCCAGTACTTC

D: -
size: -
V: TRBV4-3
J: TRBJ1-6
CDR3: CASRPSDPGGNSPLHF
DNA: TGCGCCAGCAGGCCAAGCGACCCGGGGGGAAATTCACCCCTCCACTTT

D: TRBD1
size: few
V: TRBV5-1
J: TRBJ1-5
CDR3: CASSSGDSNQPQHF
DNA: TGCGCCAGCAGCTCCGGGGACAGTAATCAGCCCCAGCATTTT

D: -
size: -
V: TRBV5-1
J: TRBJ1-1
CDR3: CASSLNRLNTEAFF
DNA: TGCGCCAGCAGCTTGAACAGGCTGAACACTGAAGCTTTCTTT

D: TRBD2
size: few
V: TRBV18
J: TRBJ2-7
CDR3: CASSPLAGGYEQYF
DNA: TGTGCCAGCTCACCACTAGCGGGAGGGTACGAGCAGTACTTC

D: -
size: few
V: TRBV19
J: TRBJ1-4
CDR3: CASIDSTNEKLFF
DNA: TGTGCCAGTATCGATTCAACTAATGAAAAACTGTTTTTT

D: -
size: -
V: TRBV7-3
J: TRBJ2-7
CDR3: CASSSSGNSYEQYF
DNA: TGTGCCAGCAGCTCTTCTGGGAACTCCTACGAGCAGTACTTC

D: -
size: -
V: TRBV7-6
J: TRBJ1-2
CDR3: CASSLASGAGYTF
DNA: TGTGCCAGCAGCTTAGCGTCGGGTGCTGGCTACACCTTC

D: -
size: -
V: TRBV28
J: TRBJ2-7
CDR3: CASTSLSGSLRMEQYF
DNA: TGTGCCAGCACCTCCCTTAGCGGATCTCTACGTATGGAGCAGTACTTC

D: TRBD1
size: -
V: TRBV28
J: TRBJ2-1
CDR3: CASSLAGTGGNEQFF
DNA: TGTGCCAGCAGCCTAGCCGGGACAGGAGGGAATGAGCAGTTCTTC

D: TRBD1
size: -
V: TRBV9
J: TRBJ2-7
CDR3: CASSPGQGAYEQYF
DNA: TGTGCCAGCAGCCCGGGACAGGGGGCGTACGAGCAGTACTTC

D: -
size: -
V: TRBV7-3
J: TRBJ2-1
CDR3: CASSLSQDNEQFF
DNA: TGTGCCAGCAGCTTAAGTCAGGACAATGAGCAGTTCTTC

D: TRBD1
size: -
V: TRBV6-6
J: TRBJ2-7
CDR3: CASSYSVDRGSEQYF
DNA: TGTGCCAGCAGTTACTCAGTGGACAGGGGATCCGAGCAGTACTTC

D: -
size: few
V: TRBV19
J: TRBJ2-7
CDR3: CASSNVDGATYEQYF
DNA: TGTGCCAGTAGTAACGTGGATGGGGCCACCTACGAGCAGTACTTC

D: -
size: few
V: TRBV25-1
J: TRBJ2-2
CDR3: CASRGERVTGELFF
DNA: TGTGCCAGCAGGGGAGAGCGGGTCACCGGGGAGCTGTTTTTT

D: -
size: few
V: TRBV20-1
J: TRBJ1-2
CDR3: CSARLYGYTF
DNA: TGCAGTGCTCGACTCTATGGCTACACCTTC

D: -
size: -
V: TRBV5-1
J: TRBJ2-5
CDR3: CASSLGDETQYF
DNA: TGCGCCAGCAGCTTGGGGGATGAGACCCAGTACTTC

D: -
size: -
V: TRBV28
J: TRBJ2-4
CDR3: CASSLRFGGSKNIQYF
DNA: TGTGCCAGCAGTTTACGATTCGGGGGCTCAAAAAACATTCAGTACTTC

D: TRBD1
size: -
V: TRBV5-4
J: TRBJ1-5
CDR3: CASSFRTGNSNQPQHF
DNA: TGTGCCAGCAGCTTCCGGACAGGAAATAGCAATCAGCCCCAGCATTTT

D: -
size: few
V: TRBV6-5
J: TRBJ2-7
CDR3: CATPQGQLSSYEQYF
DNA: TGTGCCACCCCCCAGGGGCAGTTGAGCTCCTACGAGCAGTACTTC

D: -
size: few
V: TRBV9
J: TRBJ2-1
CDR3: CASSRLPSNEQFF
DNA: TGTGCCAGCTCGCGGCTACCTTCCAATGAGCAGTTCTTC

D: -
size: -
V: TRBV15
J: TRBJ1-2
CDR3: CATSRGADGVNYGYTF
DNA: TGTGCCACCAGCAGAGGGGCGGACGGAGTTAACTATGGCTACACCTTC